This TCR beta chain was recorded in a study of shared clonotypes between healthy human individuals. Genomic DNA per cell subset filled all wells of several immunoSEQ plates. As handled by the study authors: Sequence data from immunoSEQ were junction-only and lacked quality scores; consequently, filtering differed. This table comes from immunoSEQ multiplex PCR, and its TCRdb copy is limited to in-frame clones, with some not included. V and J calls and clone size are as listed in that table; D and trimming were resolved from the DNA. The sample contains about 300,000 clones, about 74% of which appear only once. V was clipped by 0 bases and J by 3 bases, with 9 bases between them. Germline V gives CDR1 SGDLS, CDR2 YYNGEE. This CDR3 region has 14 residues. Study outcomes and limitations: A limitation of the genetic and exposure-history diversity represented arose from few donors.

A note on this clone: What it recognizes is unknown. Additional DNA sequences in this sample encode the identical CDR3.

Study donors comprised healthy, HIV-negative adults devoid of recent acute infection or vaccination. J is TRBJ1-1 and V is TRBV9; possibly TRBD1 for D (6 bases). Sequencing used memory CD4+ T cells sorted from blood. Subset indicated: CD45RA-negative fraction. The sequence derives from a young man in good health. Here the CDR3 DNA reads TGTGCCAGCAGCGTAGGACAGGAGGACACTGAAGCTTTCTTT. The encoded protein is CASSVGQEDTEAFF.